This TCR beta chain appears in the sequencing data of a study of PD-1 blockade in classical Hodgkin lymphoma. Findings and caveats of the study: TCR diversity rose significantly by C4D1 in CD4+ but not CD8+ cells.

Measured with immunoSEQ multiplex PCR; TCRdb has only the in-frame clones, and not every one. Here the sample spans around 41,000 clones, roughly four fifths being singletons. This clone occurred once. What it recognizes is unknown. Every patient experienced relapse after autologous stem cell transplantation, and brentuximab vedotin exposure varied. This sample comprised peripheral blood mononuclear cells (PBMCs), obtained at baseline. This TCR was sampled from a human donor with classical Hodgkin lymphoma.

The CDR3 nucleotides are TGTGCCAGCAGCGCAGAACAGGGAAACATTCAGTACTTC. It is translated as CASSAEQGNIQYF. This chain uses TRBV5-8 with TRBJ2-4; D might be TRBD1 (6 bases). The V gene's germline CDR1 is SGHTS and CDR2 YDEGEE. This CDR3 spans 13 amino acids. V was cut by 4 bases and J by 6 bases, with 11 bases left in between.